This T cell receptor (beta chain) originates from a study of OX40 agonist ivuxolimab in advanced cancers. Turning to the study itself: People in dose escalation had one of these cancers: hepatocellular carcinoma, melanoma, renal cell or head and neck cancer.

Germline-derived CDR1 and CDR2 are MNHEY and SMNVEV (reference sequence). The CDR3 length is 14 residues. Trimming left V 4 bases short and J 0 bases short, with 9 bases between. TCRdb keeps only in-frame clones here, not all; method: immunoSEQ multiplex PCR. Of tens of thousands of clones in the sample, 80% to 90% were seen once. The sequenced sample was CD4+ or CD8+ T cells sorted from blood, obtained in a trial of the OX40 agonist ivuxolimab. The V call is TRBV27, the J call TRBJ1-1; D not certain. This TCR was sampled from an adult with an advanced solid tumor such as melanoma, head and neck, liver or kidney cancer. CDR3: CASSSQTLNTEAFF. The DNA for the CDR3 is TGTGCCAGCAGTTCCCAGACCTTGAACACTGAAGCTTTCTTT.